Shown below are 21 T cell receptor beta chains from a single sample sequenced in a study of T cells in women clearing cervical HPV infection. The table came from immunoSEQ multiplex PCR; TCRdb's copy has only in-frame clones and leaves some out. Here the sample table reports some 40,000 clones. Sequenced: blood buffy coat. The source of these receptors is a woman between 18 and 69 years old with a cervical HPV16 infection that either progressed to CIN3+ or cleared (not recorded which).

With regard to this clone: The CDR3 goes on 3 residues after the read ends, and that part is filled in from the germline J gene. The V gene is TRBV7-6, the J gene TRBJ2-2; no clear D gene. Trimming removed 5 bases from V and 5 bases from J, with 15 bases in between. There are 15 residues in the CDR3. Germline loops: CDR1 SGHVS, CDR2 FNYEAQ. CDR3 bases read: TGTGCCAGCAGCGCCCATGCAGGCTATACCGGGGAG. It translates to CASSAHAGYTGE. The entire CDR3 sequence reads CASSAHAGYTGELFF.

About this clone: The CDR3 goes on 3 residues after the read ends, and that part is filled in from the germline J gene. The chain couples TRBV10-3 to TRBJ2-2, with unresolved D. The CDR3 has 15 residues. Germline CDR1 reads ENHRY; CDR2 reads SYGVKD. With 9 bases removed from V and 1 base from J, the gap between germline ends came to 15 bases. CDR3 DNA, as far as it was read: TGTGCCATTACCACCCTGGGCCTGAACACCGGGGAG. Amino acid sequence: CAITTLGLNTGE. The entire CDR3 protein is CAITTLGLNTGELFF.

Concerning this clone: Sequencing ends 3 residues short of the CDR3 end; the germline J gene provides the rest. This sequence joins TRBV20-1 and TRBJ1-4; 12 nucleotides align to TRBD1. This CDR3 is 15 amino acids long. CDR1 and CDR2 (germline): DFQATT, SNEGSKA (reference sequence). CDR3 sequence: CSAMGTGGYNSPLFF. Incomplete CDR3 DNA: TGCAGTGCCATGGGGACAGGGGGCTATAATTCACCA.

Note on this clone: Read sequence stops 3 residues before the CDR3 end, and the germline J gene provides the missing end. The chain has TRBV30 and TRBJ2-4, with TRBD1 matching over 7 bases. The CDR3 sequence is 12 residues long. CDR1 is GTSNPN and CDR2 is SVGIG in the germline V gene (reference sequence). The CDR3 loop reads CAWSGTGYGQYF. Incomplete CDR3 DNA: TGTGCCTGGAGTGGGACAGGTTATGGT.

Comments on this clone: The read finishes 3 residues shy of the CDR3 end, and the germline J gene is used to complete it. The chain recombines TRBV4-1 with TRBJ1-2, with D hard to call. The CDR3 spans 15 residues. The V end was cut by 0 bases, the J end by 7 bases, with 15 bases between. Germline V gives CDR1 MGHRA, CDR2 YSYEKL. CDR3 region: CASSQDTVPWSGYTF. The CDR3 DNA, read in part, is TGCGCCAGCAGCCAAGACACAGTCCCCTGGAGTGGC.

As concerns this clone: The read falls 3 residues short of the CDR3 end, and the missing part is taken from the germline J gene. V usage is TRBV5-1 and J usage is TRBJ1-6, with a tentative D call TRBD1 (6 bases). Germline CDR1 is SGHRS and CDR2 is YFSETQ. This CDR3 has 15 residues. V was shortened by 0 bases and J by 8 bases, with 12 bases between the two germline ends. The CDR3 region is CASSLALQGYSPLHF. The part of the CDR3 DNA that was read is TGCGCCAGCAGCTTGGCTCTACAGGGTTATTCACCC.

Points on this clone: The read is 3 residues too short to cover the CDR3 end, so that end is filled in from the germline J gene. The J gene is TRBJ2-7, the V gene TRBV7-8; a possible D gene is TRBD1 (5 bases). From germline, CDR1 is SGHVS and CDR2 FQNEAQ. V was pared by 5 bases and J by 6 bases, with 11 bases between. The CDR3 is 12 residues long. The sequenced part of the CDR3 DNA is TGTGCCAGCAGCGTAGACAGAATCGAG. It codes for CASSVDRIE. The whole CDR3 sequence is CASSVDRIEQYF.

With regard to this clone: From the germline J gene comes the end of the CDR3, since the read stops 3 residues before it. This chain links TRBV29-1 with TRBJ2-7; the D gene could be TRBD1 or TRBD2 (5 bases each). The CDR3 is 13 amino acids. CDR1 SQVTM and CDR2 ANQGSEA come from the germline V gene. V gave up 4 bases and J gave up 2 bases, with 12 bases separating them. The sequenced CDR3 bases are TGCAGCGTTGCCAGGGAGTCCCCCTACGAG. Translated, it gives CSVARESPYE. The CDR3 in full is CSVARESPYEQYF.

As concerns this clone: The read ends 3 residues before the CDR3 terminus; that terminus is restored from the germline J gene. The chain joins TRBV28 to TRBJ1-3, with TRBD1 as a possible D gene (6 bases). This CDR3 contains 14 residues. V was clipped by 5 bases and J by 8 bases, with 16 bases between them. Germline V gene data show CDR1 as MDHEN and CDR2 as SYDVKM. CDR3 DNA, as far as it was read: TGTGCCAGCAGTGGGACAAGGCACGTCGACACC. Its protein product is CASSGTRHVDT. Given in full, the CDR3 is CASSGTRHVDTIYF.

Regarding this clone: The read ends 3 residues before the CDR3 terminus; that terminus is restored from the germline J gene. The chain couples TRBV6-1 to TRBJ1-2; 12 nucleotides match TRBD1. CDR1 is MNHNS, CDR2 SASEGT, per germline. The CDR3 covers 15 residues. This chain's CDR3 is CASSELGTGGGGYTF. CDR3 DNA, as far as it was read: TGTGCCAGCAGTGAGCTGGGGACAGGGGGCGGAGGC.

On this clone: The CDR3 goes on 3 residues after the read ends, and that part is filled in from the germline J gene. V and J are TRBV28 and TRBJ1-2; D might be TRBD1 (6 bases). The germline CDR1 and CDR2 sequences are MDHEN and SYDVKM. The CDR3 has 11 residues. CDR3 protein: CASRTVQGYTF. The CDR3 DNA, read in part, is TGTGCCAGTAGGACAGTCCAGGGC.

A note on this clone: The read ends 3 residues shy of where the CDR3 ends; the end is completed using the germline J gene. The rearrangement links TRBV20-1 to TRBJ2-1; no reliable D call. The germline V gene encodes CDR1 DFQATT and CDR2 SNEGSKA (reference sequence). The CDR3 loop spans 12 amino acids. Trimming removed 7 bases at V and 6 bases at J, with 13 bases between. The covered CDR3 bases are TGCAGTGTATCGCAGGCCGTCAATGAG. It encodes CSVSQAVNE. The complete CDR3 protein is CSVSQAVNEQFF.

About this clone: The CDR3 goes on 3 residues after the read ends, and that part is filled in from the germline J gene. The chain is built from TRBV7-6 and TRBJ2-7; the D gene is possibly TRBD2 (5 bases). V was shortened by 5 bases and J by 2 bases, with 19 bases between the two germline ends. Germline V gene lookup returns CDR1 SGHVS and CDR2 FNYEAQ. The CDR3 runs 16 residues. The CDR3 is CASSTEGPTATYEQYF. CDR3 bases read: TGTGCCAGCAGCACCGAGGGCCCGACGGCGACCTACGAG. The full variable domain, its missing parts supplied by reference TRBV7-6 and TRBJ2-7, is GAGVSQSPRYKVTKRGQDVALRCDPISGHVSLYWYRQALGQGPEFLTYFNYEAQQDKSGLPNDRFSAERPEGSISTLTIQRTEQRDSAMYRCASSTEGPTATYEQYFGPGTRLTVT.

Comments on this clone: The read ends 3 residues before the CDR3 terminus; that terminus is restored from the germline J gene. The genes are TRBV18 and TRBJ2-4, with D possibly matching TRBD1 (6 bases). The CDR3 length is 17 residues. The germline V gene encodes CDR1 KGHSH and CDR2 LQKENI. The DNA read from the CDR3 is TGTGCCAGCTCACCACGGGAACAGGGTCCGGGCAACTATGGT. Its protein is CASSPREQGPGNYG. Given in full, the CDR3 is CASSPREQGPGNYGQYF.

With respect to this clone: The read stops 3 residues short of the end of the CDR3; the missing end is completed from the germline J gene. The rearrangement links TRBV12-3 or TRBV12-4 to TRBJ2-7; D possibly corresponds to TRBD1 (7 bases). This CDR3 has 15 residues. Trimming stripped 7 bases from V and 4 bases from J, with 20 bases between. CDR3 in amino acids: CASTLGAGGRYEQYF. CDR3 bases read: TGTGCCAGCACGCTAGGGGCAGGGGGGAGGTACGAG.

Note on this clone: The missing CDR3 end, 3 residues past where the read stops, is filled in from the germline J gene. This chain links TRBV11-2 with TRBJ2-3; D call uncertain. CDR1 is SGHAT and CDR2 is FQNNGV in the germline V gene. V was pared by 3 bases and J by 1 base, with 8 bases between. This CDR3 contains 14 residues. The CDR3: CASSFSPGTDTQYF. The CDR3 bases that were read are TGTGCCAGCAGCTTTTCCCCAGGCACAGATACG. Variable domain in full (rest from reference TRBV11-2 and TRBJ2-3): EAGVAQSPRYKIIEKRQSVAFWCNPISGHATLYWYQQILGQGPKLLIQFQNNGVVDDSQLPKDRFSAERLKGVDSTLKIQPAKLEDSAVYLCASSFSPGTDTQYFGPGTRLTVL.

About this clone: The read halts 3 residues ahead of the CDR3 end, with the missing end drawn from the germline J gene. The V and J genes are TRBV20-1 and TRBJ2-7; no firm D call. Between the trimmed V and J ends, which lost 8 bases and 2 bases, there was a span of 16 bases. Germline CDR1 reads DFQATT; CDR2 reads SNEGSKA (reference sequence). The CDR3 sequence is 13 residues long. The chain's CDR3 is CSPVVPPAYEQYF. The covered CDR3 bases are TGCAGTCCGGTCGTCCCGCCTGCCTACGAG.

With regard to this clone: The read stops 3 residues short of the end of the CDR3; the missing end is completed from the germline J gene. Other nucleotide sequences in the sample specify the same CDR3. The rearrangement joins TRBV19 to TRBJ2-1; the match to TRBD1 covers 7 bases. V was clipped by 2 bases and J by 7 bases; unmatched bases: 5. The CDR3 runs to 14 residues. CDR1 is LNHDA, CDR2 SQIVND, per germline (reference sequence). The CDR3 sequence: CASSILNRGNEQFF. The CDR3 bases that were read are TGTGCCAGTAGTATACTGAACAGGGGAAATGAG.

With regard to this clone: The read terminates 3 residues before the CDR3 end, so the remaining end is supplied by the germline J gene. V gene TRBV19 combines with J gene TRBJ2-2, with D possibly TRBD1 on 6 matching bases. CDR3 length equals 15 residues. Germline V gene data show CDR1 as LNHDA and CDR2 as SQIVND (reference sequence). V dropped 9 bases and J dropped 1 base, with 15 bases sitting between them. This chain's CDR3 is CASRRQVGNTGELFF. The sequenced part of the CDR3 DNA is TGTGCCAGCCGCCGACAGGTCGGGAACACCGGGGAG.

With regard to this clone: The CDR3 end falls 3 residues outside the read, so it is completed with the germline J gene. The chain has TRBV30 and TRBJ2-1; 13 bases line up with TRBD2. The J segment lost 8 bases and the V segment lost 8 bases, leaving 9 bases of the junction unmatched. This CDR3 has 14 residues. Germline lookup yields CDR1 GTSNPN and CDR2 SVGIG (reference sequence). The CDR3 bases that were read are TGTGCCGTCCCGGGACTAGCGGGAAGGGATGAG. Amino acid sequence: CAVPGLAGRDE. The whole CDR3 sequence is CAVPGLAGRDEQFF. The variable domain in full, completed from reference TRBV30 and TRBJ2-1, reads SQTIHQWPATLVQPVGSPLSLECTVEGTSNPNLYWYRQAAGRGLQLLFYSVGIGQISSEVPQNLSASRPQDRQFILSSKKLLLSDSGFYLCAVPGLAGRDEQFFGPGTRLTVL.

On this clone itself: The sequenced fragment ends 3 residues before the CDR3 boundary, so the rest is inferred from the germline J gene. Other DNA sequences in this specimen translate into the identical CDR3. The genes are TRBV5-5 and TRBJ1-2; D may be TRBD1 (6 bases). CDR3 length: 13 amino acids. V lost 0 bases and J lost 3, with 6 bases in between. Per the germline V gene, CDR1 is SGHKS and CDR2 is YYEKEE (reference sequence). CDR3 sequence reads: CASSLGTDYGYTF. CDR3 DNA, as far as it was read: TGTGCCAGCAGCTTGGGGACAGACTATGGC. The full variable domain, rest sourced from reference TRBV5-5 and TRBJ1-2, is DAGVTQSPTHLIKTRGQQVTLRCSPISGHKSVSWYQQVLGQGPQFIFQYYEKEERGRGNFPDRFSARQFPNYSSELNVNALLLGDSALYLCASSLGTDYGYTFGSGTRLTVV.